The TCR beta chain under discussion was sequenced for a study of CD8+CD57+ T cells in acquired aplastic anemia. Regarding the study as a whole: Sharing between patients and controls was observed for about 27 CD8+ CDR3 sequences.

V was pared by 4 bases and J by 2 bases, with 15 bases between. CDR3 length equals 14 residues. Germline V gene sequence: CDR1 SQVTM, CDR2 ANQGSEA. This clonotype appeared once. Its antigen is undetermined. Flow cytometry had shown expanded CD8+CD57+ cells in the patients chosen for sequencing. It was genomic DNA that served as the template for profiling TCR beta VDJ and CDR3. TCRdb fed the reads into MiXCR, producing one record per CDR3 protein. The sample lists roughly 98,000 distinct CDR3 sequences; less than 75% were seen once. The chain links TRBV29-1 to TRBJ2-7; possibly TRBD2 for D (6 bases). Sequenced input: sorted CD4+, CD8+, or CD8+CD57+ T cells (not recorded which) from PBMCs. The clonotype was recovered from a human donor with aplastic anemia. For the CDR3, the DNA is TGCAGCGTTGCCTATGGCGGGACGACCTACGAGCAGTACTTC. Residues: CSVAYGGTTYEQYF.